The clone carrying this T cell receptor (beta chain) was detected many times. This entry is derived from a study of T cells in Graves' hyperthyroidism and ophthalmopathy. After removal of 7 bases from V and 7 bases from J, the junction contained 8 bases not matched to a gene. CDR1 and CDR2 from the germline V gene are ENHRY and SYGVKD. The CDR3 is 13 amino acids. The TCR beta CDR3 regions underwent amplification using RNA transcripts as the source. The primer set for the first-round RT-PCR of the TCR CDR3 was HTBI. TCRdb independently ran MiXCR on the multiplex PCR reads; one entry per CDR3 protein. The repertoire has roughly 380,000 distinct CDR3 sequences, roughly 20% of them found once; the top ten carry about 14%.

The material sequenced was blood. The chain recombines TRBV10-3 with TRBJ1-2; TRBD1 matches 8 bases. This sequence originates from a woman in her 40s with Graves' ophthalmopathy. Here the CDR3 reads CAITGRGLFGYTF. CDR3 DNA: TGTGCCATCACAGGCAGGGGGCTATTTGGCTACACCTTC.